Listed here are 10 T cell receptor beta chains from one sample, sequenced in a study of shared clonotypes between healthy human individuals (dated by TCRdb to the early 2020s). Preparation of the library involved the immunoSEQ multiplex PCR assay. TCRdb retrieved this table from immuneACCESS and kept in-frame rearrangements only. Not all clones are present; in checked studies, unresolved V genes account for under half, and no reason is known for the remainder. This sample has about 640,000 clones in its table, and about three quarters of those were observed once. The top ten clones comprise about 2% of the sample. Sequencing input: memory CD4+ T cells sorted from blood. In the paper's terms, the cell subset or site label means: CD45RA-negative fraction. Receptor source: a woman under 40 in good health.

This sequence joins TRBV4-1 and TRBJ2-3; D gene unclear. The CDR3 spans 16 residues. CDR1 is MGHRA and CDR2 is YSYEKL in the germline V gene. Trimming shortened V by 4 bases and J by 1 base, and 15 bases separated the two germline ends. This CDR3 reads CASSPTRVSRTDTQYF. The CDR3 DNA reads TGCGCCAGCAGCCCCACCCGGGTGAGCCGCACAGATACGCAGTATTTT.

The V and J genes are TRBV9 and TRBJ2-5; D uncertain. Germline V lookup: CDR1 SGDLS, CDR2 YYNGEE. Trimming left V 5 bases short and J 2 bases short, with 13 bases between. The CDR3 loop spans 14 amino acids. Here the CDR3 reads CASSGTVRQETQYF. The CDR3, as DNA: TGTGCCAGCAGTGGAACAGTCCGTCAAGAGACCCAGTACTTC.

J is TRBJ2-3 and V is TRBV7-9, with TRBD2 identical over 8 bases. The CDR3 sequence is 18 residues long. Germline lookup yields CDR1 SEHNR and CDR2 FQNEAQ (reference sequence). V lost 3 bases and J lost 4; bases outside the gene matches: 15. CDR3 protein: CASSLPPQREWRADTQYF. The CDR3 DNA is TGTGCCAGCAGCTTGCCCCCCCAGCGGGAGTGGAGGGCAGATACGCAGTATTTT.

Points on this clone: This sample includes further DNA sequences coding for the same CDR3. This chain joins TRBV20-1 and TRBJ1-2; TRBD1 is a possible D gene (5 bases). The V gene lost 3 bases and the J gene lost 7 bases, with 9 bases spanning the gap. CDR3 length: 11 residues. Germline loops: CDR1 DFQATT, CDR2 SNEGSKA (reference sequence). The CDR3 DNA is TGCAGTGCTAGTAGGGACTCTGGCTACACCTTC. Its translation: CSASRDSGYTF.

V and J are TRBV14 and TRBJ2-7, with 9 bases lining up with TRBD2. The junction had 22 bases not matched to a gene; V was cut back by 1 base and J by 9 bases. The CDR3 is 19 amino acids. CDR1 and CDR2 from the germline V gene are SGHDN and FVKESK. CDR3 loop: CASSQVRGGRATVAGWQYF. CDR3 bases: TGTGCCAGCAGCCAAGTCCGGGGCGGGAGGGCCACGGTCGCAGGATGGCAGTACTTC.

This chain joins TRBV29-1 and TRBJ1-1, with 7 nucleotides matching TRBD1. The CDR3 is 15 amino acids. Trimming removed 4 bases from V and 6 bases from J; junction bases left unmatched: 14. Germline V lookup: CDR1 SQVTM, CDR2 ANQGSEA. The CDR3: CSVANRQGGIAEAFF. For the CDR3, the DNA is TGCAGCGTTGCAAACCGACAGGGAGGGATAGCTGAAGCTTTCTTT.

This rearrangement joins TRBV2 to TRBJ1-5, with D perhaps TRBD1 (6 bases). The V gene lost 6 bases and the J gene lost 2 bases, with 14 bases spanning the gap. CDR1 and CDR2 (germline): SNHLY, FYNNEI. This CDR3 has 15 amino acids. The CDR3 region is CASRTKDRGNQPQHF. CDR3 in DNA: TGTGCCAGCAGAACCAAGGACAGAGGCAATCAGCCCCAGCATTTT.

Regarding this clone: The sample contains more than one DNA sequence encoding this CDR3. This sequence joins TRBV10-2 and TRBJ1-1; no definite D call. This CDR3 region has 12 residues. Germline V gene lookup returns CDR1 WSHSY and CDR2 SAAADI. V lost 5 bases, J lost 0 bases, and 4 bases lay in between. CDR3 region: CASSPMNTEAFF. CDR3 DNA: TGCGCCAGCAGTCCTATGAACACTGAAGCTTTCTTT.

This chain links TRBV7-3 with TRBJ2-2, with a weak D call TRBD1 (7 bases). Trimming took 5 bases from V and 7 from J, leaving 17 bases between them. This CDR3 is 15 amino acids long. Germline CDR1 reads SGHTA; CDR2 reads FQGTGA. For the CDR3, the DNA is TGTGCCAGCAGCCTTCGGACAGGAGGGGGCGGGGAGCTGTTTTTT. Translation gives CASSLRTGGGGELFF.

The V and J genes are TRBV7-2 and TRBJ1-1; D is undetermined. The CDR3 contains 13 residues. The germline V gene has CDR1 SGHTA and CDR2 FQGNSA. V was clipped by 4 bases and J by 6 bases, with 12 bases between them. The CDR3 DNA reads TGTGCCAGCAGCTGGCGCCGGGAGGCTGAAGCTTTCTTT. This encodes CASSWRREAEAFF.